The clone carrying this T cell receptor (beta chain) was found a few times. No antigen is known for it. The CDR3 is 14 residues long. Germline loops: CDR1 LNHDA, CDR2 SQIVND (reference sequence). Trimming removed 7 bases from V and 0 bases from J, with 12 bases in between. This sample stems from a study of T cells in localized non-small cell lung cancer. Findings of the study overall: Because only a single region of the tumor was sequenced, heterogeneity remains possible. Longer overall survival accompanied higher blood T cell density. Across samples, adjacent lung featured a median roughly 62 of the top 100 tumor clones.

The repertoire was sequenced with immunoSEQ multiplex PCR; TCRdb's copy has only in-frame clones and lacks some. The sample records approximately 2,800 clones, about 30% being singletons. The sequences come from lung tumor tissue, collected before any cancer treatment. This clonotype was sampled from a female donor over 55 with stage II squamous cell lung carcinoma. The chain uses TRBV19 and TRBJ1-2; D remains ambiguous. Written as DNA, the CDR3 is TGTGCCAGTAAAAGCCGGGCAGCTAACTATGGCTACACCTTC. As protein: CASKSRAANYGYTF.